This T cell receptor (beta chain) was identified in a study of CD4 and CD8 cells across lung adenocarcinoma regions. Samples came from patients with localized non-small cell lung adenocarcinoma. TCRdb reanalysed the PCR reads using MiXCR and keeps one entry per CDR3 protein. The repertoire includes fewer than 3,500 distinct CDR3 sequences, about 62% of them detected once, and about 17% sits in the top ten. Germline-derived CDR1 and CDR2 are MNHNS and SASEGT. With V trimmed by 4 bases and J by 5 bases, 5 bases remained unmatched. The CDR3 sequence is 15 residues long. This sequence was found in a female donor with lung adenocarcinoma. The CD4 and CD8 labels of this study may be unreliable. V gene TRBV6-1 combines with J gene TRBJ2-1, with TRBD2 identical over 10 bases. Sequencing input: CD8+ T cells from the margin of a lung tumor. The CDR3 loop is CASSGRLAGNNEQFF. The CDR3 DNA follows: TGTGCCAGCAGTGGAAGACTAGCGGGTAACAATGAGCAGTTCTTC.